Listed below are T cell receptor beta chains from one sample, sequenced in a study of glioma-infiltrating T cells. Each CDR3 protein is one row after TCRdb ran MiXCR on the multiplex PCR reads. The table records about 44,000 distinct CDR3 sequences, about 22% of them present only once. The source material was glioma tissue, nonneoplastic brain tissue, or PBMCs (not recorded which). These receptors came from a human donor with low-grade glioma or glioblastoma, undergoing nonglioma brain surgery, or in good health (not recorded which). Each CDR3 is given with its conserved first and last residue. Only some rows state a clone size, as once, few, many or a class for expanded clones.

j_gene: TRBJ2-5
abundance: NA
v_gene: TRBV9
CDR3aa: CASSVGAYQETQYF

j_gene: TRBJ2-2
abundance: many
v_gene: TRBV5-1
CDR3aa: CASSLVGHPPNTGELFF

j_gene: TRBJ2-3
abundance: many
v_gene: TRBV4-2
CDR3aa: CASSQARTDTQYF

j_gene: TRBJ1-1
abundance: many
v_gene: TRBV30
CDR3aa: CAWEIRAEAFF

j_gene: TRBJ2-3
abundance: many
v_gene: TRBV7-8
CDR3aa: CASSLLGISTDTQYF

j_gene: TRBJ1-1
abundance: NA
v_gene: TRBV2
CDR3aa: CASSERGVNTEAFF

j_gene: TRBJ2-5
abundance: many
v_gene: TRBV7-9
CDR3aa: CASRAGEETQYF

j_gene: TRBJ2-1
abundance: many
v_gene: TRBV15
CDR3aa: CATELGHEQFF

j_gene: TRBJ2-5
abundance: NA
v_gene: TRBV3-1
CDR3aa: CASSQDRTDISGALQETQYF

j_gene: TRBJ2-2
abundance: NA
v_gene: TRBV11-2
CDR3aa: CASSSMHSGELFF

j_gene: TRBJ2-1
abundance: many
v_gene: TRBV3-1
CDR3aa: CASSLLHNEQFF

j_gene: TRBJ2-3
abundance: many
v_gene: TRBV18
CDR3aa: CASSSGTTTDTQYF

j_gene: TRBJ2-2
abundance: NA
v_gene: TRBV11-2
CDR3aa: CASSHDRVTGELFF

j_gene: TRBJ2-3
abundance: many
v_gene: TRBV20-1
CDR3aa: CSASQSTDTQYF

j_gene: TRBJ2-1
abundance: NA
v_gene: TRBV28
CDR3aa: CASSFMDRGPGGQFF

j_gene: TRBJ1-5
abundance: NA
v_gene: TRBV20-1
CDR3aa: CSARDRTGHQPQHF

j_gene: TRBJ2-7
abundance: NA
v_gene: TRBV27
CDR3aa: CVSSLGFTYEQYF

j_gene: TRBJ1-1
abundance: medium-sized
v_gene: TRBV20-1
CDR3aa: CSARDDKGWVGNTEAFF

j_gene: TRBJ2-2
abundance: many
v_gene: TRBV6-1
CDR3aa: CASRKSNTGELFF

j_gene: TRBJ1-2
abundance: many
v_gene: TRBV14
CDR3aa: CASSQEVFEAYQDGYTF

j_gene: TRBJ2-1
abundance: few
v_gene: TRBV19
CDR3aa: CASSIIGSFEQFF

j_gene: TRBJ2-1
abundance: few
v_gene: TRBV29-1
CDR3aa: CSVEGWAGGPSSYNEQFF

j_gene: TRBJ2-7
abundance: few
v_gene: TRBV7-3
CDR3aa: CASSWGTGAYEQYF

j_gene: TRBJ1-1
abundance: many
v_gene: TRBV5-5
CDR3aa: CASSPGPEAFF

j_gene: TRBJ2-1
abundance: many
v_gene: TRBV19
CDR3aa: CASSIDDSSYNEQFF

j_gene: TRBJ1-1
abundance: many
v_gene: TRBV5-1
CDR3aa: CASSLERNTEAFF

j_gene: TRBJ2-7
abundance: few
v_gene: TRBV5-1
CDR3aa: CASSYYGNGDEQYF

j_gene: TRBJ2-1
abundance: once
v_gene: TRBV4-1
CDR3aa: CASSQDKGLAGVSGNEQFF

j_gene: TRBJ1-5
abundance: medium-sized
v_gene: TRBV6-1
CDR3aa: CASSADRGTNQPQHF

j_gene: TRBJ2-7
abundance: many
v_gene: TRBV20-1
CDR3aa: CSARIPRESEYEQYF

j_gene: TRBJ2-1
abundance: many
v_gene: TRBV20-1
CDR3aa: CSAKTFSGSYNEQFF

j_gene: TRBJ2-4
abundance: NA
v_gene: TRBV4-1
CDR3aa: CASSQDRVSKNIQYF

j_gene: TRBJ2-7
abundance: many
v_gene: TRBV28
CDR3aa: CASSKRGRTYEQYF

j_gene: TRBJ1-5
abundance: many
v_gene: TRBV7-2
CDR3aa: CASSLVRAGNQPQHF

j_gene: TRBJ2-3
abundance: many
v_gene: TRBV20-1
CDR3aa: CSASTGTDTQYF

j_gene: TRBJ2-1
abundance: NA
v_gene: TRBV6-5
CDR3aa: CASSYSGQGYNGQFF

j_gene: TRBJ1-1
abundance: NA
v_gene: TRBV10-3
CDR3aa: CATKAANTKAFF

j_gene: TRBJ2-3
abundance: many
v_gene: TRBV7-9
CDR3aa: CASRTGVDTQYF

j_gene: TRBJ1-2
abundance: many
v_gene: TRBV2
CDR3aa: CASSENRQFDGYTF

j_gene: TRBJ2-2
abundance: NA
v_gene: TRBV5-1
CDR3aa: CASSLNTGELFF

j_gene: TRBJ1-1
abundance: many
v_gene: TRBV10-3
CDR3aa: CAISEGDTEAFF

j_gene: TRBJ2-5
abundance: many
v_gene: TRBV18
CDR3aa: CASSPIRETQYF

j_gene: TRBJ1-1
abundance: many
v_gene: TRBV6-2/TRBV6-3
CDR3aa: CASSYSGPRSVAFF

j_gene: TRBJ1-6
abundance: few
v_gene: TRBV14
CDR3aa: CASSQETPTVYNSPLHF

j_gene: TRBJ2-3
abundance: NA
v_gene: TRBV12-5
CDR3aa: CASGSGGQTDTQYF

j_gene: TRBJ1-1
abundance: many
v_gene: TRBV20-1
CDR3aa: CSARDYRAEGGGTEAFF

j_gene: TRBJ1-1
abundance: many
v_gene: TRBV11-1
CDR3aa: CASSYRPDAEAFF

j_gene: TRBJ1-5
abundance: many
v_gene: TRBV7-9
CDR3aa: CASSSRESNQPQHF

j_gene: TRBJ1-1
abundance: NA
v_gene: TRBV29-1
CDR3aa: CSVGRDHTEDFF

j_gene: TRBJ1-3
abundance: many
v_gene: TRBV4-1
CDR3aa: CASSHDRSSGNTIYF

j_gene: TRBJ1-2
abundance: many
v_gene: TRBV6-1
CDR3aa: CASRHATGGDDYGYTF

j_gene: TRBJ1-5
abundance: many
v_gene: TRBV10-2
CDR3aa: CASSARVGNQPQHF

j_gene: TRBJ2-1
abundance: many
v_gene: TRBV7-3
CDR3aa: CASSLVDGNEQFF

j_gene: TRBJ2-1
abundance: many
v_gene: TRBV20-1
CDR3aa: CSARDRSRRLSSYNEQFF

j_gene: TRBJ1-2
abundance: many
v_gene: TRBV14
CDR3aa: CASSQVPSGGYTF